A selection of T cell receptor beta chains follows, all from one sample in a study of cytomegalovirus exposure and HLA in healthy donors. Produced via immunoSEQ multiplex PCR; TCRdb's table is partial and in-frame only. The data contain tens of thousands of clones, 80% to 90% of them singletons. Sequencing input: PBMCs. These receptors all come from a man younger than 40 in good health and CMV-seropositive. Each CDR3 is given with its conserved first and last residue. Each record gives: CDR3 protein, CDR3 DNA, clone size, J gene, V gene, D gene. The D gene is left open where the match is weak. Clone size is given for some rows only: seen once, a few or many times, or a class if the clone is expanded.

CDR3 protein: CSVGGLDYGYTF
CDR3 DNA: TGCAGCGTTGGGGGGCTCGATTATGGCTACACCTTC
clone size: .
J gene: TRBJ1-2
V gene: TRBV29-1
D gene: .

CDR3 protein: CASGLPGNEQYF
CDR3 DNA: TGTGCTAGTGGTTTGCCAGGGAACGAGCAGTACTTC
clone size: .
J gene: TRBJ2-7
V gene: TRBV12-5
D gene: .

CDR3 protein: CASSDGTSGTYEQFF
CDR3 DNA: TGCGCCAGCAGTGACGGGACTAGCGGGACATATGAGCAGTTCTTC
clone size: .
J gene: TRBJ2-1
V gene: TRBV5-1
D gene: TRBD2

CDR3 protein: CASSLGLAGSNEQFF
CDR3 DNA: TGCGCCAGCAGCTTGGGACTAGCGGGAAGTAATGAGCAGTTCTTC
clone size: .
J gene: TRBJ2-1
V gene: TRBV10-2
D gene: TRBD2

CDR3 protein: CASRTLAGTGGKYEQYF
CDR3 DNA: TGTGCCAGCCGAACTCTTGCCGGGACAGGGGGCAAGTACGAGCAGTACTTC
clone size: .
J gene: TRBJ2-7
V gene: TRBV19
D gene: TRBD1

CDR3 protein: CASTLAGGPTGELFF
CDR3 DNA: TGTGCCAGCACCTTAGCGGGAGGTCCCACCGGGGAGCTGTTTTTT
clone size: .
J gene: TRBJ2-2
V gene: TRBV7-2
D gene: TRBD2

CDR3 protein: CASSLGDSVSYEQYF
CDR3 DNA: TGTGCCAGCAGCTTGGGAGACAGCGTTTCCTACGAGCAGTACTTC
clone size: .
J gene: TRBJ2-7
V gene: TRBV5-6
D gene: .

CDR3 protein: CASSIQGRGHNQPQHF
CDR3 DNA: TGTGCCAGTAGCATACAGGGTAGAGGCCACAATCAGCCCCAGCATTTT
clone size: .
J gene: TRBJ1-5
V gene: TRBV19
D gene: .

CDR3 protein: CASKAGTANTEAFF
CDR3 DNA: TGTGCCAGCAAGGCCGGGACAGCTAACACTGAAGCTTTCTTT
clone size: .
J gene: TRBJ1-1
V gene: TRBV6-1
D gene: TRBD1

CDR3 protein: CASSPQGALTDTQYF
CDR3 DNA: TGTGCCAGCAGCCCACAGGGGGCCCTCACAGATACGCAGTATTTT
clone size: .
J gene: TRBJ2-3
V gene: TRBV7-2
D gene: TRBD1

CDR3 protein: CASRRETSGSAGTQYF
CDR3 DNA: TGTGCCAGCCGACGAGAGACTAGCGGGAGTGCGGGGACCCAGTACTTC
clone size: .
J gene: TRBJ2-5
V gene: TRBV2
D gene: TRBD2

CDR3 protein: CASSDGSGRAVHEQYF
CDR3 DNA: TGTGCCAGCAGTGATGGTAGCGGGAGGGCCGTCCACGAGCAGTACTTC
clone size: .
J gene: TRBJ2-7
V gene: TRBV2
D gene: TRBD2

CDR3 protein: CASSPGGFSSGNTIYF
CDR3 DNA: TGTGCCAGCAGCCCAGGGGGCTTCAGCTCTGGAAACACCATATATTTT
clone size: .
J gene: TRBJ1-3
V gene: TRBV5-6
D gene: TRBD1

CDR3 protein: CASTGVGSYNEQFF
CDR3 DNA: TGTGCCAGCACCGGAGTGGGCTCCTACAATGAGCAGTTCTTC
clone size: few
J gene: TRBJ2-1
V gene: TRBV28
D gene: .

CDR3 protein: CASSLARREWNTDTQYF
CDR3 DNA: TGTGCCAGCAGCTTGGCCCGGCGGGAGTGGAACACAGATACGCAGTATTTT
clone size: .
J gene: TRBJ2-3
V gene: TRBV5-4
D gene: TRBD2

CDR3 protein: CASSFDRGSNQPQHF
CDR3 DNA: TGTGCCAGCAGCTTCGACCGGGGTAGCAATCAGCCCCAGCATTTT
clone size: .
J gene: TRBJ1-5
V gene: TRBV7-2
D gene: .

CDR3 protein: CAWRETGLGEKLFF
CDR3 DNA: TGTGCCTGGAGGGAAACAGGGTTAGGTGAAAAACTGTTTTTT
clone size: .
J gene: TRBJ1-4
V gene: TRBV30
D gene: .

CDR3 protein: CASSYGRLAGVKDTQYF
CDR3 DNA: TGTGCCAGCAGTTACGGAAGACTAGCGGGAGTCAAAGATACGCAGTATTTT
clone size: .
J gene: TRBJ2-3
V gene: TRBV27
D gene: TRBD2

CDR3 protein: CASSLGQAGGQPQHF
CDR3 DNA: TGTGCCAGCAGCTTAGGTCAGGCAGGGGGGCAGCCCCAGCATTTT
clone size: many
J gene: TRBJ1-5
V gene: TRBV7-9
D gene: TRBD1

CDR3 protein: CASSLSGTRGSTYYEQYF
CDR3 DNA: TGTGCCAGCAGTTTATCAGGGACTAGGGGTTCGACTTACTACGAGCAGTACTTC
clone size: .
J gene: TRBJ2-7
V gene: TRBV27
D gene: TRBD2

CDR3 protein: CASSSGQGLHNEQFF
CDR3 DNA: TGTGCCAGCAGTTCGGGACAGGGATTGCACAATGAGCAGTTCTTC
clone size: once
J gene: TRBJ2-1
V gene: TRBV27
D gene: TRBD1

CDR3 protein: CASSLTGWTEAFF
CDR3 DNA: TGTGCCAGCAGTTTAACAGGGTGGACTGAAGCTTTCTTT
clone size: .
J gene: TRBJ1-1
V gene: TRBV28
D gene: .

CDR3 protein: CASSVGAQGSYEQYF
CDR3 DNA: TGTGCCAGCAGCGTGGGGGCACAGGGATCCTACGAGCAGTACTTC
clone size: .
J gene: TRBJ2-7
V gene: TRBV7-9
D gene: .

CDR3 protein: CASPPAGLAGGTDTQYF
CDR3 DNA: TGTGCCAGCCCCCCCGCCGGACTAGCGGGGGGCACAGATACGCAGTATTTT
clone size: once
J gene: TRBJ2-3
V gene: TRBV27
D gene: TRBD2

CDR3 protein: CAISSGTESYEQYF
CDR3 DNA: TGTGCCATCAGTTCCGGGACAGAGTCCTACGAGCAGTACTTC
clone size: .
J gene: TRBJ2-7
V gene: TRBV10-3
D gene: TRBD1

CDR3 protein: CAISVGTGNNEQFF
CDR3 DNA: TGTGCCATCAGCGTCGGGACAGGGAACAATGAGCAGTTCTTC
clone size: once
J gene: TRBJ2-1
V gene: TRBV10-3
D gene: TRBD1

CDR3 protein: CASSHRDRGYEQYF
CDR3 DNA: TGTGCCAGCAGTCACCGGGACAGGGGCTACGAGCAGTACTTC
clone size: .
J gene: TRBJ2-7
V gene: TRBV6-5
D gene: TRBD1

CDR3 protein: CATTRDREGTGELFF
CDR3 DNA: TGTGCCACAACCCGGGACAGAGAAGGGACCGGGGAGCTGTTTTTT
clone size: .
J gene: TRBJ2-2
V gene: TRBV19
D gene: TRBD1

CDR3 protein: CASSSSPDRAYFQYF
CDR3 DNA: TGTGCCAGCAGCTCTTCCCCGGACAGGGCATACTTTCAGTACTTC
clone size: .
J gene: TRBJ2-4
V gene: TRBV7-9
D gene: TRBD1

CDR3 protein: CASSQLQTGGGQPQHF
CDR3 DNA: TGCGCCAGCAGCCAACTTCAGACAGGGGGCGGTCAGCCCCAGCATTTT
clone size: .
J gene: TRBJ1-5
V gene: TRBV4-1
D gene: TRBD1

CDR3 protein: CSVKAGSYEQYF
CDR3 DNA: TGCAGCGTCAAAGCGGGTTCCTACGAGCAGTACTTC
clone size: .
J gene: TRBJ2-7
V gene: TRBV29-1
D gene: .

CDR3 protein: CASSETERNTEAFF
CDR3 DNA: TGTGCCAGCAGCGAGACAGAGCGGAACACTGAAGCTTTCTTT
clone size: .
J gene: TRBJ1-1
V gene: TRBV21-1
D gene: .

CDR3 protein: CASSGQGDQPQHF
CDR3 DNA: TGTGCCAGCTCAGGACAGGGGGATCAGCCCCAGCATTTT
clone size: .
J gene: TRBJ1-5
V gene: TRBV7-9
D gene: TRBD1

CDR3 protein: CASSLDPVAGDREQFF
CDR3 DNA: TGTGCCAGCAGCTTGGACCCCGTGGCCGGGGATAGGGAGCAGTTCTTC
clone size: .
J gene: TRBJ2-1
V gene: TRBV11-3
D gene: .

CDR3 protein: CASSLIHRDRVTTDTQYF
CDR3 DNA: TGTGCCAGCAGCTTAATTCACCGGGACAGGGTAACGACAGATACGCAGTATTTT
clone size: once
J gene: TRBJ2-3
V gene: TRBV5-5
D gene: TRBD1

CDR3 protein: CASSQSVRTQHF
CDR3 DNA: TGTGCCAGCAGTCAGAGTGTCAGGACCCAGCATTTT
clone size: .
J gene: TRBJ1-5
V gene: TRBV28
D gene: .

CDR3 protein: CASRRQGGYYGYTF
CDR3 DNA: TGTGCCAGCAGACGACAGGGAGGTTACTATGGCTACACCTTC
clone size: once
J gene: TRBJ1-2
V gene: TRBV28
D gene: TRBD1

CDR3 protein: CASSRQRTGYEQYF
CDR3 DNA: TGTGCCAGCAGCAGACAACGAACAGGATACGAGCAGTACTTC
clone size: .
J gene: TRBJ2-7
V gene: TRBV6-5
D gene: .

CDR3 protein: CATSTGQGKGGETQYF
CDR3 DNA: TGTGCCACCAGCACGGGACAGGGAAAGGGGGGAGAGACCCAGTACTTC
clone size: .
J gene: TRBJ2-5
V gene: TRBV15
D gene: TRBD1

CDR3 protein: CASSEGTGGPEQYF
CDR3 DNA: TGCGCCAGCAGCGAGGGGACAGGGGGGCCCGAGCAGTACTTC
clone size: .
J gene: TRBJ2-7
V gene: TRBV5-1
D gene: TRBD1

CDR3 protein: CASSVGVEGSEQFF
CDR3 DNA: TGTGCCAGCAGCGTAGGGGTCGAGGGTAGTGAGCAGTTCTTC
clone size: .
J gene: TRBJ2-1
V gene: TRBV9
D gene: .

CDR3 protein: CASSMYSYEQYF
CDR3 DNA: TGTGCCAGCAGCATGTACTCCTACGAGCAGTACTTC
clone size: .
J gene: TRBJ2-7
V gene: TRBV5-4
D gene: .

CDR3 protein: CASSMSGAETDTQYF
CDR3 DNA: TGTGCCAGCAGTATGAGCGGAGCGGAGACAGATACGCAGTATTTT
clone size: .
J gene: TRBJ2-3
V gene: TRBV6-4
D gene: .

CDR3 protein: CASSPSQGVNEQYF
CDR3 DNA: TGTGCCAGCAGCCCCTCCCAGGGGGTCAACGAGCAGTACTTC
clone size: .
J gene: TRBJ2-7
V gene: TRBV7-2
D gene: TRBD1

CDR3 protein: CASTWGLNSGNTIYF
CDR3 DNA: TGCGCCAGCACCTGGGGCCTAAACTCTGGAAACACCATATATTTT
clone size: .
J gene: TRBJ1-3
V gene: TRBV4-1
D gene: .

CDR3 protein: CASSLRTGNNEQYF
CDR3 DNA: TGTGCCAGCAGCTTAAGGACAGGGAACAACGAGCAGTACTTC
clone size: .
J gene: TRBJ2-7
V gene: TRBV7-6
D gene: TRBD1

CDR3 protein: CASSPGQGSGTDTQYF
CDR3 DNA: TGTGCCAGCAGCCCGGGACAGGGGAGCGGCACAGATACGCAGTATTTT
clone size: once
J gene: TRBJ2-3
V gene: TRBV27
D gene: TRBD1

CDR3 protein: CAWSVKRTSGSGNEQFF
CDR3 DNA: TGTGCCTGGAGTGTAAAGAGGACTAGCGGGAGCGGGAATGAGCAGTTCTTC
clone size: .
J gene: TRBJ2-1
V gene: TRBV30
D gene: TRBD2

CDR3 protein: CAWSFGNGEQFF
CDR3 DNA: TGTGCCTGGAGTTTCGGTAATGGTGAGCAGTTCTTC
clone size: .
J gene: TRBJ2-1
V gene: TRBV30
D gene: .